Listed here are 7 T cell receptor beta chains from one sample, sequenced in a study of blood T cell repertoires in COVID-19. The assay was immunoSEQ multiplex PCR, and TCRdb's table has in-frame clones only and misses some. The sample lists about 150,000 clones, about three quarters occurring once. Specimen: peripheral blood. All receptors derive from a man older than 75 with acute or convalescent COVID-19.

In this sample, this clone turned up once. The V and J genes are TRBV4-3 and TRBJ2-3, with 7 nucleotides matching TRBD1. The CDR3 is made up of 16 amino acids. Losses at the gene ends were 3 bases for V and 1 base for J; bases not matched to a gene: 7. Germline assignment: CDR1 LGHNA and CDR2 YSLEER. The CDR3: CASSQTWTGGTDTQYF. The CDR3 coding sequence is TGCGCCAGCAGCCAGACTTGGACAGGAGGCACAGATACGCAGTATTTT.

The J gene is TRBJ1-2, the V gene TRBV3-1 (or the pseudogene TRBV3-2), with TRBD1 identical over 9 bases. Germline trimming cut 4 bases from V and 4 bases from J; bases unmatched to any gene: 4. Germline values: CDR1 LGHDT, CDR2 YNNKEL (reference sequence). The CDR3 covers 14 residues. DNA for the CDR3: TGTGCCAGCAGCCCAGAGGGACAGGGCTATGGCTACACCTTC. Its translation is CASSPEGQGYGYTF.

J is TRBJ1-4 and V is TRBV4-1; TRBD1 aligns across 8 bases. This CDR3 is 14 amino acids long. J lost 5 bases, V lost 8 bases, and 7 bases had no gene match. Germline-derived CDR1 and CDR2 are MGHRA and YSYEKL. The CDR3 DNA sequence: TGCGCCAGCGGCTACAGGGGGGTAAATGAAAAACTGTTTTTT. Translated, it gives CASGYRGVNEKLFF.

This chain connects TRBV5-1 to TRBJ2-5, with 8 bases that match TRBD2. This CDR3 is 14 amino acids long. Germline V gene data show CDR1 as SGHRS and CDR2 as YFSETQ. V shed 3 bases, J shed 5 bases, and the junction held 6 bases outside the gene matches. The CDR3 loop is CASSSGGAVETQYF. In nucleotides, the CDR3 is TGCGCCAGCAGCTCCGGGGGGGCCGTCGAGACCCAGTACTTC.

This clone was seen a handful of times. This chain connects TRBV6-1 to TRBJ1-5; 12 bases line up with TRBD1. Germline V gives CDR1 MNHNS, CDR2 SASEGT. J lost 6 bases, V lost 4 bases, and 7 bases had no gene match. The CDR3 spans 16 residues. Written as DNA, the CDR3 is TGTGCCAGCAGTGGCCTCCCGGGACAGGGGGCTCAGCCCCAGCATTTT. Protein sequence: CASSGLPGQGAQPQHF.

The table lists this clone with a count of one. The CDR3: CASSLDRTSGNTIYF. The CDR3 DNA sequence: TGCGCCAGCAGCTTGGACAGGACCTCTGGAAACACCATATATTTT. This rearrangement joins TRBV5-1 to TRBJ1-3; D may be TRBD1 (5 bases). Germline CDR1 and CDR2: SGHRS and YFSETQ. The V end was cut by 0 bases, the J end by 0 bases, with 7 bases between. The CDR3 sequence is 15 residues long.

Concerning this clone itself: Distinct nucleotide sequences in the sample also encode this CDR3. V gene TRBV6-5 combines with J gene TRBJ1-2; D is perhaps TRBD1 (6 bases). Germline CDR1 MNHEY, CDR2 SVGAGI. The V and J ends lost 0 bases and 2 bases respectively, with 7 bases between them. This CDR3 has 14 amino acids. Written as DNA, the CDR3 is TGTGCCAGCAGTTACTCTACAGGGAACTATGGCTACACCTTC. It yields the protein CASSYSTGNYGYTF.